The 17 T cell receptor beta chains in this list originate from one sample, sequenced in a study of T-cell memory formation after mild COVID-19. From the 5' RACE reads, TCRdb called clonotypes with MiXCR, one entry per CDR3 protein. The sample has hundreds of thousands of distinct CDR3 sequences; approximately 15% are singletons. Sequenced material: PBMCs or a T cell subset sorted from them (not recorded which). These receptors were collected from a man between 18 and 29 years old who had mild COVID-19 (a few samples of this study predate the infection). Cell type and time point are not known.

This clonotype was picked up a small number of times. The chain recombines TRBV4-3 with TRBJ2-3; 12 nucleotides align to TRBD2. Germline V gene lookup returns CDR1 LGHNA and CDR2 YSLEER. This CDR3 spans 17 amino acids. The V gene end was trimmed by 1 base and the J gene end by 3 bases; junction bases not matched to a gene: 5. The CDR3 sequence is CASSQGASGGATDTQYF. DNA for the CDR3: TGCGCCAGCAGCCAAGGAGCTAGCGGGGGGGCAACAGATACGCAGTATTTT.

DNA of the CDR3: TGTGCCAGCATACCGGGACGGAGACCGGATCAGCCCCAGCATTTT. This gives the protein CASIPGRRPDQPQHF. The chain is built from TRBV27 and TRBJ1-5, with D possibly matching TRBD1 (5 bases). The CDR3 covers 15 residues. The V end was cut by 7 bases, the J end by 5 bases, with 18 bases between. Germline CDR1 and CDR2: MNHEY and SMNVEV (reference sequence).

This clonotype appeared many times. This chain uses TRBV6-2 or TRBV6-3 with TRBJ1-2; 7 bases line up with TRBD1. The CDR3 is 13 amino acids. V dropped 5 bases and J dropped 5; count of bases not matched to a gene: 5. Germline lookup yields CDR1 MNHEY and CDR2 SVGEGT. The CDR3 bases are TGTGCCAGCAGTCCAGGGGGATTATATGGCTACACCTTC. It encodes CASSPGGLYGYTF.

This clonotype was seen a few times. The chain combines TRBV20-1 with TRBJ2-5; TRBD2 agrees at 13 bases. Germline V gene data show CDR1 as DFQATT and CDR2 as SNEGSKA (reference sequence). V was clipped by 8 bases and J by 7 bases; unmatched bases: 10. The CDR3 contains 14 residues. The CDR3 loop reads CSTEPGLAGRTQYF. CDR3 in DNA: TGCAGTACCGAACCGGGACTAGCGGGGAGGACCCAGTACTTC.

This clonotype has a handful of counts. The chain has TRBV4-2 and TRBJ2-3; D is ambiguous. V gave up 1 base and J gave up 4 bases, with 15 bases separating them. The germline V gene has CDR1 LGHNA and CDR2 YNFKEQ. CDR3 length: 16 residues. The CDR3 coding sequence is TGTGCCAGCAGCCAAGGGAATAGCAGGCTATCAGATACGCAGTATTTT. Its protein product is CASSQGNSRLSDTQYF.

The rearrangement joins TRBV20-1 to TRBJ2-5; 10 nucleotides line up with TRBD2. Germline V CDR1 and CDR2: DFQATT, SNEGSKA (reference sequence). The CDR3 contains 14 residues. CDR3 nucleotides: TGCAAAATAGCGGGGGGTTTGTACCAAGAGACCCAGTACTTC. Encoded protein: CKIAGGLYQETQYF.

The chain has TRBV4-3 and TRBJ1-5, with TRBD1 matching over 9 bases. Germline V lookup: CDR1 LGHNA, CDR2 YSLEER. This CDR3 is built from 16 residues. Trimming removed 4 bases from V and 3 bases from J; junction bases left unmatched: 7. The DNA of the CDR3 is TGCGCCAGCAGCCGGGACAGGGAAGGAAACAATCAGCCCCAGCATTTT. Its translation is CASSRDREGNNQPQHF.

The table lists this clonotype with many counts. The chain is built from TRBV2 and TRBJ2-5; 10 positions match TRBD2. The CDR3 runs 14 residues. The V segment lost 7 bases and the J segment 4 bases; nucleotides outside the gene matches: 6. Germline-derived CDR1 and CDR2 are SNHLY and FYNNEI. CDR3: CASKGGLASETQYF. In DNA, the CDR3 is TGTGCCAGCAAAGGGGGACTAGCGTCAGAGACCCAGTACTTC.

This clonotype was counted ten times or more. The chain recombines TRBV5-1 with TRBJ2-1, with D perhaps TRBD1 (7 bases). The CDR3 loop spans 15 amino acids. The ends were cut back, 0 bases at V and 5 bases at J, with 12 bases in the middle. Germline loops: CDR1 SGHRS, CDR2 YFSETQ. CDR3 coding DNA: TGCGCCAGCAGCTTGGGCGGGACAGCGGACAATGAGCAGTTCTTC. Translating it yields CASSLGGTADNEQFF.

This clonotype appeared many times. J is TRBJ1-1 and V is TRBV2; 8 bases agree with TRBD1. The V and J ends lost 5 bases and 4 bases, in that order; junction bases with no gene match: 3. The CDR3 runs 13 residues. The V gene's germline CDR1 is SNHLY and CDR2 FYNNEI. The CDR3: CASSLDRVTEAFF. The CDR3 region has the DNA TGTGCCAGCAGTCTGGACAGGGTCACTGAAGCTTTCTTT.

The rearrangement links TRBV4-1 to TRBJ2-1; D call uncertain. The CDR3 is made up of 14 amino acids. The germline V and J ends were trimmed by 2 bases and 6 bases, with 11 bases remaining between them. CDR1 and CDR2 (germline): MGHRA, YSYEKL. CDR3 protein: CASSQSSGSNEQFF. The CDR3 DNA follows: TGCGCCAGCAGCCAAAGTTCAGGAAGCAATGAGCAGTTCTTC.

This clonotype came up many times. This chain links TRBV6-1 with TRBJ2-3; no clear D. V was shortened by 1 base and J by 6 bases, with 2 bases between the two germline ends. The length of the CDR3 is 11 residues. In germline, CDR1 is MNHNS, CDR2 SASEGT. As DNA, the CDR3 is TGTGCCAGCAGTGAAGGGGATACGCAGTATTTT. This sequence encodes CASSEGDTQYF.

The chain combines TRBV4-3 with TRBJ2-1, with D possibly matching TRBD1 (6 bases). Trimming stripped 0 bases from V and 4 bases from J, with 7 bases between. CDR3 length: 14 amino acids. CDR1 is LGHNA and CDR2 is YSLEER in the germline V gene. The CDR3 DNA reads TGCGCCAGCAGCCAAGATCAGGGGTACAATGAGCAGTTCTTC. Its translation is CASSQDQGYNEQFF.

There are a few counts of this clonotype. This chain uses TRBV4-3 with TRBJ2-4, with TRBD1 identical over 9 bases. The CDR3 sequence is 14 residues long. Trimming took 5 bases from V and 7 from J; bases not matched to a gene: 6. In germline, CDR1 is LGHNA, CDR2 YSLEER. The CDR3 is CASSTGQGSNIQYF. DNA of the CDR3: TGCGCCAGCAGCACGGGACAGGGTTCTAACATTCAGTACTTC.

This clonotype was counted ten times or more. CDR3 in amino acids: CASSYGRRGLKREVDYNEQFF. The CDR3 DNA reads TGTGCCAGCAGTTACGGTAGGCGGGGGCTAAAAAGGGAAGTGGATTACAATGAGCAGTTCTTC. The chain carries TRBV6-2 or TRBV6-3 and TRBJ2-1, with D perhaps TRBD2 (7 bases). This CDR3 is 21 amino acids long. The germline V gene has CDR1 MNHEY and CDR2 SVGEGT. V dropped 2 bases and J dropped 4 bases, with 30 bases sitting between them.

The CDR3 DNA sequence: TGTGCCAGCAGTGTACAGTCTTCGAGCTCCTACGAGCAGTACTTC. This encodes CASSVQSSSSYEQYF. The V call is TRBV27, the J call TRBJ2-7; unclear D gene. Germline V gives CDR1 MNHEY, CDR2 SMNVEV (reference sequence). There are 15 residues in the CDR3. Between the trimmed V and J ends, which lost 5 bases and 0 bases, there was a span of 14 bases.

The genes are TRBV6-1 and TRBJ1-4, with 9 bases that match TRBD1. With V trimmed by 3 bases and J by 5 bases, 4 bases remained unmatched. The CDR3 length is 15 residues. Germline V gene data show CDR1 as MNHNS and CDR2 as SASEGT. CDR3 in amino acids: CASSDADRGNEKLFF. As DNA, the CDR3 is TGTGCCAGCAGTGATGCGGACAGGGGAAATGAAAAACTGTTTTTT.